These 13 T cell receptor beta chains originate from one sample sequenced in a study of blood T cell repertoires in COVID-19. This table comes from immunoSEQ multiplex PCR, and its TCRdb copy is limited to in-frame clones, with some not included. The table has under 400,000 clones, 70% to 90% seen once; the top ten hold roughly 10%. The sample comprised peripheral blood. The receptors were gathered from a woman under 40 with COVID-19, enrolled during active disease.

This chain connects TRBV5-1 to TRBJ1-5, with D maybe TRBD1 (6 bases). Germline CDR1 reads SGHRS; CDR2 reads YFSETQ. The CDR3 spans 14 residues. The ends were cut back, 4 bases at V and 5 bases at J, with 13 bases in the middle. The CDR3 loop reads CASSPSGVHQPQHF. CDR3 nucleotide sequence: TGCGCCAGCAGCCCCTCAGGGGTTCATCAGCCCCAGCATTTT.

The J gene is TRBJ2-1, the V gene TRBV5-6, with a tentative D call TRBD1 (6 bases). There are 14 residues in the CDR3. Trimming pared 0 bases from V and 5 bases from J, leaving 9 bases between. Germline V CDR1 and CDR2: SGHDT, YYEEEE. CDR3: CASSLEYRDNEQFF. CDR3 sequence (DNA): TGTGCCAGCAGCTTGGAGTACAGGGACAATGAGCAGTTCTTC.

The CDR3 reads CASSQGASGRDTQYF. The DNA of the CDR3 is TGCGCCAGCAGCCAGGGGGCTAGCGGGAGGGATACGCAGTATTTT. This rearrangement joins TRBV4-3 to TRBJ2-3; 11 bases map to TRBD2. Looked up from germline, CDR1 is LGHNA and CDR2 is YSLEER. The CDR3 spans 15 residues. V trimming: 3 bases; J trimming: 6 bases; junction bases outside the gene matches: 5.

This clone has just one count. The chain combines TRBV19 with TRBJ2-2, with a possible D match to TRBD2 (5 bases). CDR1 is LNHDA and CDR2 is SQIVND in the germline V gene (reference sequence). Trimming took off 3 bases at V and 7 bases at J, with 18 bases between the two ends. The CDR3 is 16 amino acids. CDR3 nucleotides: TGTGCCAGTAGTATGGTAGGGCTAGCCTTGGGCGGGGAGCTGTTTTTT. Translating gives CASSMVGLALGGELFF.

This clone was seen only a few times. V gene TRBV28 combines with J gene TRBJ2-7, with TRBD1 matching over 9 bases. Germline CDR1 reads MDHEN; CDR2 reads SYDVKM. CDR3 length: 15 amino acids. Trimming took 5 bases from V and 3 from J; bases not matched to a gene: 8. The CDR3 region is CASSPHRGRIYEQYF. The CDR3 coding sequence is TGTGCCAGCAGTCCCCACAGGGGGCGCATCTACGAGCAGTACTTC.

This clone appeared once. Other DNA sequences in this sample translate to the same CDR3. The genes are TRBV12-3 or TRBV12-4 and TRBJ2-7; no clear D gene. V gave up 1 base and J gave up 4 bases, with 8 bases separating them. The CDR3 runs to 13 residues. The CDR3 loop reads CASSLGGGYEQYF. CDR3 sequence (DNA): TGTGCCAGCAGTTTAGGCGGCGGTTACGAGCAGTACTTC.

The chain recombines TRBV6-2 or TRBV6-3 with TRBJ1-1; 7 positions match TRBD1. The CDR3 covers 13 residues. Germline V CDR1 and CDR2: MNHEY, SVGEGT. Germline trimming cut 2 bases from V and 7 bases from J; bases unmatched to any gene: 4. CDR3 residues: CASSYGGQNEAFF. The CDR3 DNA reads TGTGCCAGCAGTTACGGGGGACAGAATGAAGCTTTCTTT.

The chain has TRBV6-5 and TRBJ1-1; D gene uncertain. CDR1 MNHEY and CDR2 SVGAGI come from the germline V gene. The CDR3 is made up of 15 amino acids. Trimming left V 0 bases short and J 1 base short, with 9 bases between. The CDR3 region is CASSYSRHGNTEAFF. The CDR3 nucleotides read TGTGCCAGCAGTTACTCGAGACACGGGAACACTGAAGCTTTCTTT.

This clone was detected a few times. The V gene is TRBV30, the J gene TRBJ2-2; a weak D match, TRBD1 (5 bases). This CDR3 comprises 14 residues. The germline V gene has CDR1 GTSNPN and CDR2 SVGIG (reference sequence). Trimming stripped 3 bases from V and 4 bases from J, with 12 bases between. The CDR3 here is CAWRLMGLTGELFF. In nucleotides, the CDR3 is TGTGCCTGGAGGTTGATGGGGCTCACCGGGGAGCTGTTTTTT.

The CDR3 region is CASSVGTSGIGETQYF. In nucleotides, the CDR3 is TGTGCCAGCAGCGTAGGGACTAGCGGGATCGGAGAGACCCAGTACTTC. The rearrangement uses TRBV9 and TRBJ2-5; 12 bases are a match to TRBD2. V lost 0 bases, J lost 4 bases, and 4 bases stayed unmatched. The germline CDR1 and CDR2 sequences are SGDLS and YYNGEE. This CDR3 has 16 amino acids. The whole variable domain, filled in from reference TRBV9 and TRBJ2-5, reads DSGVTQTPKHLITATGQRVTLRCSPRSGDLSVYWYQQSLDQGLQFLIQYYNGEERAKGNILERFSAQQFPDLHSELNLSSLELGDSALYFCASSVGTSGIGETQYFGPGTRLLVL.

The V call is TRBV11-2, the J call TRBJ2-7, with a possible D match to TRBD1 (5 bases). CDR3 length: 13 residues. Germline lookup yields CDR1 SGHAT and CDR2 FQNNGV. Trimming cost V 3 bases and J 7 bases, with 13 bases left between them. This CDR3 is CASSLGFGAEQYF. CDR3 DNA sequence: TGTGCCAGCAGCTTGGGGTTTGGGGCAGAGCAGTACTTC.

This chain joins TRBV6-5 and TRBJ2-1; 10 positions match TRBD2. The CDR3 runs to 16 residues. Trimming removed 6 bases from V and 2 bases from J; junction bases left unmatched: 7. The germline CDR1 and CDR2 sequences are MNHEY and SVGAGI. The CDR3 DNA follows: TGTGCCAGCAGATACCTAGCGGGAGCGCCCTACAATGAGCAGTTCTTC. Translated, it gives CASRYLAGAPYNEQFF.

The CDR3 sequence is CASSQGWGLGANVLTF. The CDR3 DNA reads TGTGCCAGCAGCCAAGGGTGGGGGCTTGGGGCCAACGTCCTGACTTTC. This rearrangement joins TRBV14 to TRBJ2-6, with a possible D match to TRBD1 (6 bases). This CDR3 spans 16 amino acids. Trimming removed 1 base from V and 3 bases from J, with 10 bases in between. Germline V CDR1 and CDR2: SGHDN, FVKESK.